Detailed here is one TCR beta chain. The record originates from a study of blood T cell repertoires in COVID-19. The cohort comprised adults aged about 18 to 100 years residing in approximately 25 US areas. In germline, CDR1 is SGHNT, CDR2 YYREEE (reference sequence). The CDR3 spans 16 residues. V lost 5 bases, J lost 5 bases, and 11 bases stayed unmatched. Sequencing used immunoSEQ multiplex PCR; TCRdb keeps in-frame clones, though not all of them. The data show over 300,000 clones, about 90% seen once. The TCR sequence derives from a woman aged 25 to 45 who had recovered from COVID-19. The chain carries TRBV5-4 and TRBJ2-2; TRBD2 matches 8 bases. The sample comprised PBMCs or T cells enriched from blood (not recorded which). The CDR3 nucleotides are TGTGCCAGCAGGAAGGGCGGGGGGTCAGGGACCGGGGAGCTGTTTTTT. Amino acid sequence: CASRKGGGSGTGELFF.